This entry concerns a single TCR beta chain. This sample was taken from a study of shared T cell receptors in the human thymus. Germline values: CDR1 MNHEY, CDR2 SMNVEV (reference sequence). The CDR3 covers 14 residues. Trimming removed 4 bases at V and 4 bases at J, with 8 bases between. Using immunoSEQ multiplex PCR, the repertoire was profiled, and TCRdb retains in-frame clones only, with some absent. The top ten hold about 0.0094% of the sample, which has more than 550,000 clones, over 75% seen once. This same sample was also taken into another study, of human thymus T cells. That publication notes: The related literature has documented a marked overlap of thymic repertoires among unrelated individuals.

The chain joins TRBV27 to TRBJ1-6, with unresolved D. The source of this sequence is a boy under two years old with a congenital heart defect. Material for sequencing was thymocytes. This CDR3 is CASSWRAYNSPLHF. The DNA of the CDR3 is TGTGCCAGCAGTTGGCGGGCTTATAATTCACCCCTCCACTTT.